These T cell receptor beta chains were read from a single sample in a study of cytomegalovirus exposure and HLA in healthy donors. The method was immunoSEQ multiplex PCR; TCRdb's version includes in-frame clones alone and lacks a portion of them. This table has 100,000 to 150,000 clones, around 70% appearing once. Sequenced material: PBMCs. These receptor sequences come from a human donor in good health. CDR3s include the opening cysteine and the closing phenylalanine or tryptophan. Fields, in order: V gene, J gene, CDR3 protein.

>TRBV9|TRBJ1-2
CASSVAYREGRDYGYTF
>TRBV7-2|TRBJ1-4
CASSPGPVQGSREKLFF
>TRBV13|TRBJ1-3
CASSGRQKPGEGGNTIYF
>TRBV7-9|TRBJ2-1
CASSLVAGAPYNEQFF
>TRBV18|TRBJ1-1
CASSLSGVGDTEAFF
>TRBV18|TRBJ2-1
CASSPRGFTYNEQFF
>TRBV6-6|TRBJ1-1
CASSSPPLAYTEAFF
>TRBV30|TRBJ1-2
CACQMGGSFYGYTF
>TRBV2|TRBJ1-1
CASSDRTGALAEAFF
>TRBV9|TRBJ2-1
CASSVAAWSSYNEQFF
>TRBV18|TRBJ2-2
CASSVELAGIGGTGELFF
>TRBV7-8|TRBJ1-5
CASSLAFGQGTSNQPQHF
>TRBV28|TRBJ2-3
CASSSIQGSYTDTQYF
>TRBV5-4|TRBJ1-2
CASSLPLNRGPSGYTF
>TRBV6-4|TRBJ2-1
CASRQTRHGYNEQFF
>TRBV29-1|TRBJ1-6
CSVQTVANSPLHF
>TRBV7-3|TRBJ2-5
CASSLRGGGYGETQYF
>TRBV6-1|TRBJ1-1
CASSELKGMNTEAFF
>TRBV7-2|TRBJ2-7
CASSYFDEQYF
>TRBV5-1|TRBJ2-7
CASSLVAGYEQYF
>TRBV4-3|TRBJ1-1
CASSRTQENTEAFF
>TRBV7-8|TRBJ1-1
CASSLGGGEAFF
>TRBV7-6|TRBJ2-3
CASSPVVTPTDTQYF
>TRBV30|TRBJ2-3
CAWSGQTSTDTQYF
>TRBV9|TRBJ2-3
CASSVGRLADTQYF
>TRBV9|TRBJ1-2
CASSATGGVYGYTF
>TRBV7-9|TRBJ1-2
CASSFRGGRGYTF
>TRBV7-9|TRBJ1-2
CSSSLEGRRSGYTF
>TRBV7-2|TRBJ2-3
CASSLVWRSTGGTDTQYF
>TRBV19|TRBJ1-5
CASKVRAGYQPQHF
>TRBV28|TRBJ2-1
CASSLEGQPNEQFF
>TRBV28|TRBJ2-7
CASSLGGQSYEQYF
>TRBV11-1|TRBJ2-7
CASSLSRAGSYEQYF
>TRBV30|TRBJ1-1
CASGQGLAEAFF
>TRBV28|TRBJ2-5
CASNRQGRVFTQYF
>TRBV19|TRBJ2-1
CASSMASGRANEQFF